This entry describes one TCR beta chain. TCRdb re-derived calls from the PCR reads in MiXCR, one entry per CDR3 protein. The sample has approximately 550,000 distinct CDR3 sequences; less than 30% are singletons. The entry originates in a study of molecular identifiers for immune sequencing clone quantification. The CDR3 runs 13 residues. Per the germline V gene, CDR1 is KGHDR and CDR2 is SFDVKD. Trimming left V 7 bases short and J 4 bases short, with 12 bases between. Sequenced input: naive CD8+ T cells from blood, with Jurkat cell RNA spiked in. Subset noted: FACS-sorted CD8+CD4-CCR7+CD45RA+ naive T cells. The TCR comes from a human donor in good health. Some libraries in this study had Jurkat cell RNA spiked in. This chain uses TRBV24-1 with TRBJ2-5; D unresolved. CDR3 region: CATRGSWGETQYF. The CDR3 nucleotides are TGTGCCACCAGGGGCTCATGGGGAGAGACCCAGTACTTC.